What follows is one T cell receptor beta chain and its context. Original processing notes: Researchers report that nucleated cell counts were estimated from reference gene primer amplification. Libraries were prepared by immunoSEQ multiplex PCR; TCRdb keeps only in-frame clonotypes and omits some of them. V, J and clone size derive from that table, while D and trimming were established from the DNA sequence. The sample holds 130,000 or so clones, approximately 83% seen once. The sample originates from a study of blood T cell repertoires in COVID-19. Study details: Nucleic acid was either cDNA or gDNA, and it came from T cells, B-cell-depleted T cells, or PBMCs.

The CDR3 has 15 residues. Germline lookup yields CDR1 SGHAT and CDR2 FQNNGV. Trimming took 0 bases from V and 0 from J, leaving 6 bases between them. The material sequenced was peripheral blood. The rearrangement joins TRBV11-2 to TRBJ2-1, with no clear D. This sequence originates from a woman between 70 and 85 years old with acute or convalescent COVID-19. CDR3 DNA sequence: TGTGCCAGCAGCTTAGACTTTAGCTCCTACAATGAGCAGTTCTTC. This encodes CASSLDFSSYNEQFF.